The present entry profiles one TCR beta chain with its context. Clones were read by immunoSEQ multiplex PCR, and TCRdb kept only the in-frame ones, dropping some. This sample yields about 54,000 clones, of which around 90% are seen a single time; less than 4.5% belongs to the top ten. The entry originates in a study of blood T cell repertoires in COVID-19. The V gene end was trimmed by 4 bases and the J gene end by 2 bases; junction bases not matched to a gene: 4. The CDR3 is made up of 15 amino acids. Germline CDR1 MNHEY, CDR2 SVGAGI. This sequence joins TRBV6-5 and TRBJ2-7, with TRBD2 identical over 11 bases. Sequencing was carried out using peripheral blood. This sequence was found in a human donor in a cohort sampled during active COVID-19. CDR3 sequence (DNA): TGTGCCAGCAGTTCTGTGGGACTAGCGGCCTACGAGCAGTACTTC. Translation gives CASSSVGLAAYEQYF.